A selection of T cell receptor beta chains follows, all from one sample in a study of T cell responses to AZD1222 COVID-19 vaccine. The data were produced by immunoSEQ multiplex PCR, yet TCRdb's version contains in-frame clones alone and is incomplete. Among some 150,000 clones, 92% were seen once, and the ten largest hold under 2%. The sample in question was peripheral blood, obtained on day 0 of AZD1222 vaccination. These receptors all stem from an adult in good health. CDR3s include the opening cysteine and the closing phenylalanine or tryptophan. The D gene is left open where the match is weak. The listing skips clone size in some rows; elsewhere it reads once, few, many or a size class.

V,J,size,D,DNA,CDR3
TRBV2,TRBJ2-1,NA,NA,TGTGCCAGCATTTTAGGGGTCAATGAGCAGTTCTTC,CASILGVNEQFF
TRBV5-1,TRBJ1-6,NA,NA,TGCGCCAGCAGCATTTCCCTAGGCGATAATTCACCCCTCCACTTT,CASSISLGDNSPLHF
TRBV7-2,TRBJ2-7,NA,NA,TGTGCCAGCAGCTTCAGACAGGTGACCTACGAGCAGTACTTC,CASSFRQVTYEQYF
TRBV14,TRBJ2-5,NA,NA,TGTGCCAGCAGCCAAGATAGCCGGACGGACGGCAGGGCCCAGTACTTC,CASSQDSRTDGRAQYF
TRBV6-1,TRBJ2-7,NA,TRBD1,TGTGCCAGCAGTGAACGGGACAGTCCCGCTTCCTACGAGCAGTACTTC,CASSERDSPASYEQYF
TRBV7-9,TRBJ2-1,NA,TRBD1,TGTGCTGGGGGGGACAGGGCTTTCCCACAGTTCTTC,CAGGDRAFPQFF
TRBV23-1,TRBJ1-2,NA,NA,TGCGCCAGCACCGGGTCGCTATGGGAAGGCTACACCTTC,CASTGSLWEGYTF
TRBV10-3,TRBJ1-2,once,NA,TGTGCCATCAGTGAGTCTTGGACTGGAGGCTACACCTTC,CAISESWTGGYTF
TRBV4-1,TRBJ2-7,NA,NA,TGCGCCAGCAGCCAAGGGCAGGGTGACGAGCAGTACTTC,CASSQGQGDEQYF
TRBV24-1,TRBJ1-1,NA,NA,TGTGCCACCAGTTTTTATGACACGAACACTGAAGCTTTCTTT,CATSFYDTNTEAFF
TRBV2,TRBJ2-3,NA,NA,TGTGCCAGCAGTGAGCCCCTCGGAGATACGCAGTATTTT,CASSEPLGDTQYF
TRBV19,TRBJ2-2,NA,NA,TGTGCCAGTAGGCCGACAGCAGGGGGAGGAAACACCGGGGAGCTGTTTTTT,CASRPTAGGGNTGELFF
TRBV6-6,TRBJ1-2,NA,NA,TGTGCCAGCTCGGAGATCCGGCGGGGACACTATGGCTACACCTTC,CASSEIRRGHYGYTF
TRBV10-3,TRBJ2-7,NA,NA,TGTGCCATCAGTGAGTCGCAGGCGATTCCATACGAGCAGTACTTC,CAISESQAIPYEQYF
TRBV19,TRBJ1-2,once,NA,TGTGCCAGTAGGAGAGAGTGGGGATCGGCTAACTATGGCTACACCTTC,CASRREWGSANYGYTF
TRBV27,TRBJ1-1,NA,NA,TGTGCCAGCAGTTTCCACGTCTCACGGGGGGCGGTGAACACTGAAGCTTTCTTT,CASSFHVSRGAVNTEAFF
TRBV5-4,TRBJ2-2,NA,TRBD1,TGTGCCAGCAGCTTGCTATCGGGACAGGGCCACGTGAACACCGGGGAGCTGTTTTTT,CASSLLSGQGHVNTGELFF
TRBV2,TRBJ2-7,NA,TRBD2,TGTGCCAGCACGGCTAATACCGGGACTAGTGGGCGCGAGCAGTACTTC,CASTANTGTSGREQYF
TRBV19,TRBJ1-4,once,NA,TGTGCCAGTAGTGGAATCAGGGGTAGCGTTGAAAAACTGTTTTTT,CASSGIRGSVEKLFF
TRBV24-1,TRBJ2-2,NA,NA,TGTGCCACCAGCCCCGATGGGGGAACCGGGGAGCTGTTTTTT,CATSPDGGTGELFF
TRBV7-3,TRBJ2-1,NA,NA,TGTGCCAGCAGCTTACGGCCCGGCGGCAATGAGCAGTTCTTC,CASSLRPGGNEQFF
TRBV4-3,TRBJ2-1,NA,TRBD2,TGCGCCAGCAGCCAGTCACTAGCGGGGGTCTACAATGAGCAGTTCTTC,CASSQSLAGVYNEQFF
TRBV9,TRBJ1-1,NA,NA,TGTGCCAGCAGCCCGAGAATGGGACTGATGAACACTGAAGCTTTCTTT,CASSPRMGLMNTEAFF
TRBV5-1,TRBJ2-7,NA,NA,TGCGCCAGCAGCTTCGATGGACTATTGAGCTCCTACGAGCAGTACTTC,CASSFDGLLSSYEQYF
TRBV7-2,TRBJ2-5,NA,TRBD2,TGTGCCAGCAGCTCGCGACTAGCGGGCCTGGTGGAGACCCAGTACTTC,CASSSRLAGLVETQYF
TRBV10-1,TRBJ2-1,NA,NA,TGCGCCAGCAGTGCCAGTACGGCATATCCTGAGCAGTTCTTC,CASSASTAYPEQFF
TRBV7-3,TRBJ2-5,NA,TRBD1,TGTGCCAGCAGCCAGGACAGGGGCGCCACGGCCCAGTACTTC,CASSQDRGATAQYF
TRBV18,TRBJ2-1,NA,NA,TGTGCCAGCTCACTGGACATGCGGGGTGAGCAGTTCTTC,CASSLDMRGEQFF
TRBV11-2,TRBJ2-7,few,NA,TGTGCCAGCAGCTTAGTGGGCCGGGCCACCGTCTACGAGCAGTACTTC,CASSLVGRATVYEQYF
TRBV6-2/TRBV6-3,TRBJ2-5,NA,NA,TGTGCCAGCAGTTACTCACAAGGACAAGAGACCCAGTACTTC,CASSYSQGQETQYF
TRBV19,TRBJ2-2,NA,TRBD1,TGTGCCAGTAGGAAACAGGGGGACACCGGGGAGCTGTTTTTT,CASRKQGDTGELFF
TRBV6-5,TRBJ2-7,NA,NA,TGTGCCAGCGGTTCCGGGGGCAACTACGAGCAGTACTTC,CASGSGGNYEQYF
TRBV5-1,TRBJ2-7,NA,TRBD1,TGCGCCAGCAGCTGGGACAGGGTGGACGAGCAGTACTTC,CASSWDRVDEQYF
TRBV7-6,TRBJ1-1,NA,NA,TGTGCCAGCAGCTTAATAGAGGGTTTGAACACTGAAGCTTTCTTT,CASSLIEGLNTEAFF
TRBV5-1,TRBJ2-3,NA,TRBD2,TGCGCCAGCGGGCTAGCGGGGGAGACAGATACGCAGTATTTT,CASGLAGETDTQYF
TRBV7-9,TRBJ1-5,NA,NA,TGTGCCAGCAGCTCTACGCGGGGCAATCAGCCCCAGCATTTT,CASSSTRGNQPQHF
TRBV25-1,TRBJ1-2,NA,NA,TGTGCCAGCAGTTTGATGGGGATTGATGGCTACACCTTC,CASSLMGIDGYTF
TRBV15,TRBJ1-2,once,NA,TGTGCCACCAGCAGAGATCTCAGGCAGGGAAACTATGGCTACACCTTC,CATSRDLRQGNYGYTF
TRBV19,TRBJ2-7,NA,NA,TGTGCCAGTAGTGAGAGTACCGGGACCCCGTGTTCCTTC,CASSESTGTPCSF
TRBV19,TRBJ2-7,NA,NA,TGTGCCAGTAGTACGTCAGGGTTCTCCTACGAGCAGTACTTC,CASSTSGFSYEQYF
TRBV5-4,TRBJ2-1,NA,TRBD2,TGTGCCAGCAGCGATCCGCGAGCGGGGGGGCGGAATGAGCAGTTCTTC,CASSDPRAGGRNEQFF
TRBV27,TRBJ2-7,NA,NA,TGTGCCAGCAGTTCCCTGGGAGCAACAACCTACGAGCAGTACTTC,CASSSLGATTYEQYF
TRBV4-3,TRBJ2-3,NA,NA,TGCGCCAGCAGCCAAGATTTTGGCACAGATACGCAGTATTTT,CASSQDFGTDTQYF
TRBV7-2,TRBJ2-7,few,NA,TGTGCCAGCAGCTGGGGAGGCCCCTCCTACGAGCAGTACTTC,CASSWGGPSYEQYF
TRBV4-2,TRBJ1-2,NA,NA,TGTGCCAGCAGCCGACTTCGGACAGAGGGCTATGGCTACACCTTC,CASSRLRTEGYGYTF
TRBV6-2/TRBV6-3,TRBJ2-5,NA,NA,TGTGCCAGCAGTTACCGGGGACACAATCAAGAGACCCAGTACTTC,CASSYRGHNQETQYF
TRBV5-1,TRBJ1-4,NA,TRBD1,TGCGCCAGCAGCTTACAGGGGCAAAATGAAAAACTGTTTTTT,CASSLQGQNEKLFF
TRBV28,TRBJ1-6,NA,NA,TGTGCCAGCAGTTTTCAGGACAGTTCTAATTCACCCCTCCACTTT,CASSFQDSSNSPLHF
TRBV5-1,TRBJ1-1,NA,NA,TGCGCCAGCAGCTTGGGAGGGGTCACTGAAGCTTTCTTT,CASSLGGVTEAFF
TRBV6-5,TRBJ2-5,NA,TRBD2,TGTGCCAGCAGTAATCAGGGAGGGTCGGCGACCCAGTACTTC,CASSNQGGSATQYF
TRBV7-2,TRBJ2-3,NA,NA,TGTGCCAGCAGCCGCGGACAGCCCCCGATGGCAGATACGCAGTATTTT,CASSRGQPPMADTQYF
TRBV28,TRBJ1-1,NA,NA,TGTGCCAGCAGATTACAGAGGAACACTGAAGCTTTCTTT,CASRLQRNTEAFF
TRBV14,TRBJ2-3,NA,TRBD2,TGTGCCAGCTCTGGGCTAGCGGGGGGCATCACAGATACGCAGTATTTT,CASSGLAGGITDTQYF
TRBV29-1,TRBJ2-7,NA,NA,TGCAGCGTTGAGGTAAAGGGCGGGGAGCAGTACTTC,CSVEVKGGEQYF
TRBV18,TRBJ1-2,NA,NA,TGTGCCAGCTCGCCCGGATTTGACACATATGGCTACACCTTC,CASSPGFDTYGYTF